A selection of T cell receptor beta chains follows, all from one sample in a study of T cell changes during pregnancy in multiple sclerosis. Assay used: immunoSEQ multiplex PCR; TCRdb lists only in-frame clones, some missing. The data show tens of thousands of clones, 91% seen once. Sequences were derived from CD4+ T cells from peripheral blood mononuclear cells, sampled before pregnancy. The receptors derive from a female donor with multiple sclerosis, enrolled in a pregnancy study. Both conserved end residues are trimmed from each CDR3. Expanded clones are given a class, and other clones once, few, many or no size at all.

clone size: -; V gene: TRBV5-4; CDR3 protein: ASSLPSPSRTDTQY
clone size: few; V gene: TRBV7-9; CDR3 protein: ASSRIGDWEKLF
clone size: -; V gene: TRBV6-1; CDR3 protein: ASSDLRTGTGRNEQY
clone size: -; V gene: TRBV19; CDR3 protein: ASSILGVIQF
clone size: -; V gene: TRBV7-6; CDR3 protein: ASSSGGATDTQY
clone size: -; V gene: TRBV5-4; CDR3 protein: ASSRGGTGELF
clone size: -; V gene: TRBV9; CDR3 protein: ASSVSSGVGNTIY
clone size: -; V gene: TRBV5-5; CDR3 protein: ASSPRRYRGNTEAF
clone size: -; V gene: TRBV19; CDR3 protein: ASSIAKPLVYGYT
clone size: -; V gene: TRBV28; CDR3 protein: ASSAGQASYEQY
clone size: -; V gene: TRBV5-4; CDR3 protein: ASSFQGVEQPQH
clone size: -; V gene: TRBV29-1; CDR3 protein: SVRQGPYEQY
clone size: -; V gene: TRBV4-2; CDR3 protein: ASSQVFEQGNTEAF
clone size: once; V gene: TRBV2; CDR3 protein: ASSPGGQETQY
clone size: -; V gene: TRBV6-4; CDR3 protein: ASSERPQGDTQY
clone size: -; V gene: TRBV6-5; CDR3 protein: ASRRAGGPIEQY
clone size: -; V gene: TRBV15; CDR3 protein: ATSRVTGRGSTEAF
clone size: -; V gene: TRBV10-3; CDR3 protein: AISSLPPGTNEKLF
clone size: -; V gene: TRBV5-1; CDR3 protein: ASSSSGGEQY
clone size: once; V gene: TRBV27; CDR3 protein: ASSRTGAPDTQY
clone size: -; V gene: TRBV5-1; CDR3 protein: ASSFPQTKNEQF
clone size: once; V gene: TRBV18; CDR3 protein: ASSPPGGGEQY
clone size: -; V gene: TRBV4-1; CDR3 protein: ASSQDVGRGGTEAF
clone size: -; V gene: TRBV5-1; CDR3 protein: ASRNPSSSETQY
clone size: few; V gene: TRBV4-3; CDR3 protein: ASSRASGGYGYT
clone size: -; V gene: TRBV29-1; CDR3 protein: SVERPHTGELF
clone size: -; V gene: TRBV5-1; CDR3 protein: ASSAQGNEQF
clone size: -; V gene: TRBV7-2; CDR3 protein: ASSSFRELF
clone size: -; V gene: TRBV7-9; CDR3 protein: ASSRNIFGTGGHYGYT
clone size: -; V gene: TRBV4-1; CDR3 protein: ASSLTGSAQY
clone size: -; V gene: TRBV7-2; CDR3 protein: ASSQELAGAGETQY
clone size: -; V gene: TRBV13; CDR3 protein: ASSVKRTSGGYTQY
clone size: -; V gene: TRBV4-3; CDR3 protein: ASSQEYPGGAIPSYNEQF
clone size: -; V gene: TRBV5-4; CDR3 protein: ASSPSSTDYGYT
clone size: -; V gene: TRBV5-6; CDR3 protein: ASSFGDQGFYEQY
clone size: -; V gene: TRBV29-1; CDR3 protein: SAAGEKLF
clone size: -; V gene: TRBV5-6; CDR3 protein: ASSLLQGVAQPQH
clone size: -; V gene: TRBV9; CDR3 protein: ASSLGSSGNTDTQY
clone size: -; V gene: TRBV5-4; CDR3 protein: ASSPPGSYNEQF
clone size: -; V gene: TRBV6-5; CDR3 protein: ASSYRGKNTEAF
clone size: -; V gene: TRBV27; CDR3 protein: ASSLRGEQF
clone size: -; V gene: TRBV7-2; CDR3 protein: ASSLVYGNTEAF
clone size: -; V gene: TRBV21-1; CDR3 protein: ASSRTGGNSYEQY
clone size: -; V gene: TRBV10-3; CDR3 protein: AISESTGRSGTDTQY
clone size: -; V gene: TRBV18; CDR3 protein: ASSPSHQGGYT
clone size: -; V gene: TRBV9; CDR3 protein: ASSHSGVYGYT
clone size: once; V gene: TRBV29-1; CDR3 protein: SAGGGTGLYEQY
clone size: -; V gene: TRBV7-9; CDR3 protein: ASSLAGGPYEQY
clone size: -; V gene: TRBV30; CDR3 protein: AWSADRAREKLF
clone size: -; V gene: TRBV10-1; CDR3 protein: ASSESDSGGPFGNEQF
clone size: -; V gene: TRBV19; CDR3 protein: ASSTYDSPSAEAF
clone size: -; V gene: TRBV5-6; CDR3 protein: ASSYTGETEAF
clone size: -; V gene: TRBV29-1; CDR3 protein: SVALTGIYGYT
clone size: -; V gene: TRBV30; CDR3 protein: AWSVPGAGDTQY
clone size: -; V gene: TRBV2; CDR3 protein: ASSGKGLGKRDSPLH
clone size: -; V gene: TRBV5-1; CDR3 protein: ASSLVGGLTDTQY
clone size: few; V gene: TRBV5-4; CDR3 protein: ASSAGQGRVTGELF
clone size: -; V gene: TRBV7-2; CDR3 protein: ASSFDRRRTGGYT
clone size: once; V gene: TRBV19; CDR3 protein: ASSNEGTRKGYGYT
clone size: -; V gene: TRBV19; CDR3 protein: AITRGMNTEAF